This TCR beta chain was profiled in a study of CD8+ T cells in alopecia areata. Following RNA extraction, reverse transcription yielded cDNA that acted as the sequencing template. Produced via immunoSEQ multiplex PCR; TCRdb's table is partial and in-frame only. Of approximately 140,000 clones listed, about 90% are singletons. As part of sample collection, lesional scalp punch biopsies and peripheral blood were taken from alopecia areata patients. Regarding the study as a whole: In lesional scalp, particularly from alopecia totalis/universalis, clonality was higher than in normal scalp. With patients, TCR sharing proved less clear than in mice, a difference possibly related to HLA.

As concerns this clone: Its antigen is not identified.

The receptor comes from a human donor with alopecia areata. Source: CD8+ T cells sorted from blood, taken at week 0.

The CDR3 is CASSPSRGTNTGELFF. The CDR3 region has the DNA TGTGCCAGTAGCCCCTCCAGGGGGACAAACACCGGGGAGCTGTTTTTT. This chain joins TRBV19 and TRBJ2-2; 7 nucleotides agree with TRBD1. The germline gives CDR1 LNHDA, CDR2 SQIVND (reference sequence). CDR3 size: 16 residues. The J segment lost 2 bases and the V segment lost 6 bases, leaving 9 bases of the junction unmatched.